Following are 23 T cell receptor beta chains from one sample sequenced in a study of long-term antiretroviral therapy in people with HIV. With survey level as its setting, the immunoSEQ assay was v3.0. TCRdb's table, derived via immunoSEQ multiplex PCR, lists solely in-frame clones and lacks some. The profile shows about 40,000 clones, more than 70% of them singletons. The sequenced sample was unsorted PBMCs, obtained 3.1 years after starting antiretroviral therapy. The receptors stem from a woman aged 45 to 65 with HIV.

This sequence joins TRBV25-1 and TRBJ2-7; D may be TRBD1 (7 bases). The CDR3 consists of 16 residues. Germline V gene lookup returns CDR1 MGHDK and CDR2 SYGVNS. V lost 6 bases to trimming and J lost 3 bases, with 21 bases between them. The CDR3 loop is CASSGTRDSKFYEQYF. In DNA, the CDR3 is TGTGCCAGCAGCGGGACTCGGGACAGCAAATTCTACGAGCAGTACTTC.

The CDR3 region is CASSQAYTGTGGETQYF. CDR3 bases: TGCGCCAGCAGCCAGGCTTACACCGGGACAGGGGGCGAGACCCAGTACTTC. The J gene is TRBJ2-5, the V gene TRBV4-1; 12 positions agree with TRBD1. This CDR3 is 17 amino acids long. J was trimmed by 5 bases and V by 3 bases; bases with no gene match: 10. Germline V gene sequence: CDR1 MGHRA, CDR2 YSYEKL.

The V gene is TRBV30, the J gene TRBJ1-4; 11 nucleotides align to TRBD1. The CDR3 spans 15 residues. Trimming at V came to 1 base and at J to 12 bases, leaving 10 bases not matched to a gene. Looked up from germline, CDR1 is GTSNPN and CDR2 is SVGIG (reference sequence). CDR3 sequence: CAWSEGQGGPEELFF. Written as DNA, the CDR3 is TGTGCCTGGAGTGAGGGACAGGGGGGTCCGGAGGAACTGTTTTTT.

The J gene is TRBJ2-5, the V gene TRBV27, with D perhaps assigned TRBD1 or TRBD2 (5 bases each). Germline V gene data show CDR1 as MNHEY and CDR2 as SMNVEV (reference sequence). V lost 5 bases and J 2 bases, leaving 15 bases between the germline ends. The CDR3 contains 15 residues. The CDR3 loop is CASSPTGTEQETQYF. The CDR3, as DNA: TGTGCCAGCAGTCCAACCGGGACGGAACAAGAGACCCAGTACTTC.

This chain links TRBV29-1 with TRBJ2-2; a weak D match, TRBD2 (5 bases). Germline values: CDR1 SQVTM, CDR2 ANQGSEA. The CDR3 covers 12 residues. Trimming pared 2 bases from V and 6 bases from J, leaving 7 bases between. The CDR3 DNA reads TGCAGCGTTGAACGGGGATCCGGGGAGCTGTTTTTT. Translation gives CSVERGSGELFF.

CDR3 DNA sequence: TGTGCCAGCAGTTATGTGGGCGCAGATACGCAGTATTTT. Its translation: CASSYVGADTQYF. The V gene is TRBV6-6, the J gene TRBJ2-3; D remains unclear. CDR3 length equals 13 residues. CDR1 and CDR2 (germline): MNHNY, SVGAGI (reference sequence). V was clipped by 3 bases and J by 4 bases, with 8 bases between them.

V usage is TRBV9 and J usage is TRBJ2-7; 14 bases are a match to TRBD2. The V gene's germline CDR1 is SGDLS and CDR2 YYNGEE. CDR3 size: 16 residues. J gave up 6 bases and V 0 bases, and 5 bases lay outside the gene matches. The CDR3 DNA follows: TGTGCCAGCAGCGTAGGACTAGCGGGGGGGCCGGTCGAGCAGTACTTC. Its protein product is CASSVGLAGGPVEQYF. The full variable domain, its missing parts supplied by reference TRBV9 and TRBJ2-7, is DSGVTQTPKHLITATGQRVTLRCSPRSGDLSVYWYQQSLDQGLQFLIQYYNGEERAKGNILERFSAQQFPDLHSELNLSSLELGDSALYFCASSVGLAGGPVEQYFGPGTRLTVT.

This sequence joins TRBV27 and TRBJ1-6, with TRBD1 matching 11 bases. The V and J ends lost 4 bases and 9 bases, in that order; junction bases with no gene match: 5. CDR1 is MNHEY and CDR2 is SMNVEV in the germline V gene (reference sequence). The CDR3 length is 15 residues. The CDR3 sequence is CASSYGTGGGSPLHF. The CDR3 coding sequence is TGTGCCAGCAGTTATGGGACAGGGGGAGGTTCACCCCTCCACTTT.

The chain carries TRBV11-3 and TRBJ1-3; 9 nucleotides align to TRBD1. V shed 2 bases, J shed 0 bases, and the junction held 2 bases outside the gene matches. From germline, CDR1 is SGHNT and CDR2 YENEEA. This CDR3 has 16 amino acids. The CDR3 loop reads CASSLTGGSSGNTIYF. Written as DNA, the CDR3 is TGTGCCAGCAGCTTAACAGGGGGCAGCTCTGGAAACACCATATATTTT.

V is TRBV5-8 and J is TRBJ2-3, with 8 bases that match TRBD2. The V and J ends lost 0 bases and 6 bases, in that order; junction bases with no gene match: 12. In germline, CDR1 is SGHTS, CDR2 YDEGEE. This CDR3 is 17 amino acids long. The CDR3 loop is CASSLAPAGAGGDTQYF. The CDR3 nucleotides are TGTGCCAGCAGCTTGGCCCCAGCGGGGGCTGGTGGGGATACGCAGTATTTT. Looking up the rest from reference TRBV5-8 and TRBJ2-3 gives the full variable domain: EAGVTQSPTHLIKTRGQQATLRCSPISGHTSVYWYQQALGLGLQFLLWYDEGEERNRGNFPPRFSGRQFPNYSSELNVNALELEDSALYLCASSLAPAGAGGDTQYFGPGTRLTVL.

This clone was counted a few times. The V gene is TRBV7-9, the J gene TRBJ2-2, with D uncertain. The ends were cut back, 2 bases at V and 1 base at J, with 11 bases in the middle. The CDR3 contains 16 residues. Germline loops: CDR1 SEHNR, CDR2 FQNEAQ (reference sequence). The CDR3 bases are TGTGCCAGCAGCTTATCGGTCAACCGGAACACCGGGGAGCTGTTTTTT. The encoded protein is CASSLSVNRNTGELFF.

CDR3 nucleotides: TGTGCCAGTAGTATAGCGTCGGGGGTCGCTGAAGCTTTCTTT. Amino acid sequence: CASSIASGVAEAFF. The chain uses TRBV19 and TRBJ1-1; possible D gene TRBD1, 5 bases. The CDR3 runs to 14 residues. The germline V and J ends were trimmed by 1 base and 6 bases, with 12 bases remaining between them. CDR1 and CDR2 (germline): LNHDA, SQIVND (reference sequence). Based on the CDR3 plus reference TRBV19 and TRBJ1-1, the full variable domain is DGGITQSPKYLFRKEGQNVTLSCEQNLNHDAMYWYRQDPGQGLRLIYYSQIVNDFQKGDIAEGYSVSREKKESFPLTVTSAQKNPTAFYLCASSIASGVAEAFFGQGTRLTVV.

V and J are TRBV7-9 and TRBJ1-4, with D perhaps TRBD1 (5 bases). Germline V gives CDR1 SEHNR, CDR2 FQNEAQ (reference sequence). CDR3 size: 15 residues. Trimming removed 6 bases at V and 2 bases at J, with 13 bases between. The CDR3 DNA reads TGTGCCAGCAGACGAGCAGGGAATACTAATGAAAAACTGTTTTTT. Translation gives CASRRAGNTNEKLFF.

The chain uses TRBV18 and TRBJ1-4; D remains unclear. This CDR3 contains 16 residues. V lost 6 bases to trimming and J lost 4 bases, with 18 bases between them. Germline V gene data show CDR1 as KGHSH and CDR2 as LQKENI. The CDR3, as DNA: TGTGCCAGCTCCCCGACGAGTGGCGGAGATAATGAAAAACTGTTTTTT. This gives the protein CASSPTSGGDNEKLFF.

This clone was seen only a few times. In DNA form, the CDR3 reads TGTGCCAGCAGCGTAAACCCCGGAGCTAACTATGGCTACACCTTC. Protein sequence: CASSVNPGANYGYTF. The chain combines TRBV9 with TRBJ1-2; no reliable D call. Germline CDR1 SGDLS, CDR2 YYNGEE. There are 15 residues in the CDR3. V was trimmed by 1 base and J by 0 bases, leaving 10 bases between them. Supplemented by reference TRBV9 and TRBJ1-2, the full variable domain reads DSGVTQTPKHLITATGQRVTLRCSPRSGDLSVYWYQQSLDQGLQFLIQYYNGEERAKGNILERFSAQQFPDLHSELNLSSLELGDSALYFCASSVNPGANYGYTFGSGTRLTVV.

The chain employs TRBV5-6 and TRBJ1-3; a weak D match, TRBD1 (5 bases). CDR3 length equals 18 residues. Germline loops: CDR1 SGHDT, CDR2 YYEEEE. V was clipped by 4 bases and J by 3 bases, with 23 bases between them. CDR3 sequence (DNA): TGTGCCAGCAGCCACCTTGTCCCCTTCCGGGGCTATGGAAACACCATATATTTT. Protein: CASSHLVPFRGYGNTIYF.

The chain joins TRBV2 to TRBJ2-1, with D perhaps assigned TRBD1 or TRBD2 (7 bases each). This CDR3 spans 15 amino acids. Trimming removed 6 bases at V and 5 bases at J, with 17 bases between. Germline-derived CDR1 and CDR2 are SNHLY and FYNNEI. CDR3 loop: CASSQDREGDNEQFF. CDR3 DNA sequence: TGTGCCAGCAGCCAAGACAGGGAGGGTGACAATGAGCAGTTCTTC. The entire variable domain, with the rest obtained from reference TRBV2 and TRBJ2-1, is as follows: EPEVTQTPSHQVTQMGQEVILRCVPISNHLYFYWYRQILGQKVEFLVSFYNNEISEKSEIFDDQFSVERPDGSNFTLKIRSTKLEDSAMYFCASSQDREGDNEQFFGPGTRLTVL.

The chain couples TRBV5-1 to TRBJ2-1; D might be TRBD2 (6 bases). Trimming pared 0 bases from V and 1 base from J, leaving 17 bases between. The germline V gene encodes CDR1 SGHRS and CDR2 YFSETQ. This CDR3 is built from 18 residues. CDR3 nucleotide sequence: TGCGCCAGCAGCTTGGATCCGGCTAGCGAGGGGTCCTACAATGAGCAGTTCTTC. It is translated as CASSLDPASEGSYNEQFF. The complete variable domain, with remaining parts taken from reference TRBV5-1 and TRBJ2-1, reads KAGVTQTPRYLIKTRGQQVTLSCSPISGHRSVSWYQQTPGQGLQFLFEYFSETQRNKGNFPGRFSGRQFSNSRSEMNVSTLELGDSALYLCASSLDPASEGSYNEQFFGPGTRLTVL.

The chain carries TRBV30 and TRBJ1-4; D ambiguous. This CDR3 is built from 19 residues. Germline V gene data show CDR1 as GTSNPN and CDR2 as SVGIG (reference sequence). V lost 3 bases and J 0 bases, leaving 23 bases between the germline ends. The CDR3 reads CAWSRAADIQFATNEKLFF. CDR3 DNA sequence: TGTGCCTGGAGCCGTGCGGCTGACATTCAGTTCGCAACTAATGAAAAACTGTTTTTT.

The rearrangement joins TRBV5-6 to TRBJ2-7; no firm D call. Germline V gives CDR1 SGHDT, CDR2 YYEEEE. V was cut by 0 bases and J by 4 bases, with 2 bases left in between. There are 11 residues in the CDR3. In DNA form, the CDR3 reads TGTGCCAGCAGCTTGGCATACGAGCAGTACTTC. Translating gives CASSLAYEQYF.

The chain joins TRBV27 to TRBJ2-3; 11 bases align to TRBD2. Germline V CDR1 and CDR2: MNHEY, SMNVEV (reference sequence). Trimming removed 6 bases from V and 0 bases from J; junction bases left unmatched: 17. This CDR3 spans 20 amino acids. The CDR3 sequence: CASRTPGLAGGRYSTDTQYF. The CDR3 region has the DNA TGTGCCAGCAGGACTCCGGGGCTAGCGGGGGGACGTTATAGCACAGATACGCAGTATTTT.

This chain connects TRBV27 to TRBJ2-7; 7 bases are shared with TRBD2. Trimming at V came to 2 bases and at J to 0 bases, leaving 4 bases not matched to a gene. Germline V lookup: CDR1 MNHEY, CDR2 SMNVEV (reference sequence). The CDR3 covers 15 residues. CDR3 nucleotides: TGTGCCAGCAGTTTAACGGGGGGAAGCTCCTACGAGCAGTACTTC. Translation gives CASSLTGGSSYEQYF.

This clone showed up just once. CDR3 protein: CASSRWVDSYEQYF. The CDR3 DNA sequence: TGTGCCAGCAGCCGCTGGGTTGACTCCTACGAGCAGTACTTC. V and J are TRBV6-5 and TRBJ2-7; D ambiguous. Per the germline V gene, CDR1 is MNHEY and CDR2 is SVGAGI. CDR3 length: 14 amino acids. Trimming removed 6 bases at V and 0 bases at J, with 12 bases between.